Listed below are T cell receptor beta chains from one sample, sequenced in a study of cytomegalovirus exposure and HLA in healthy donors. Libraries were prepared by immunoSEQ multiplex PCR; TCRdb keeps only in-frame clonotypes and omits some of them. The sample lists about 130,000 clones; about two thirds were seen once. Source material: PBMCs. The receptors stem from a man aged 45-60 years in good health and CMV-seropositive. Each CDR3 is given with its conserved first and last residue. A D gene is named only where the DNA matches it firmly. Only part of the rows carry a size: once, few, many, or a class if the clone is expanded.

V gene: TRBV7-3; J gene: TRBJ2-5; clone size: .; D gene: TRBD1; CDR3 protein: CASSLTGEGETQYF; CDR3 DNA: TGTGCCAGCAGCCTCACAGGGGAAGGGGAGACCCAGTACTTC
V gene: TRBV19; J gene: TRBJ1-1; clone size: .; D gene: TRBD1; CDR3 protein: CASKGQGLNTEAFF; CDR3 DNA: TGTGCCAGTAAAGGACAGGGGCTGAACACTGAAGCTTTCTTT
V gene: TRBV27; J gene: TRBJ2-1; clone size: once; D gene: .; CDR3 protein: CASSLDSYNEQFF; CDR3 DNA: TGTGCCAGCAGTTTGGACTCGTACAATGAGCAGTTCTTC
V gene: TRBV9; J gene: TRBJ2-1; clone size: .; D gene: TRBD2; CDR3 protein: CASSVQSGGWIREQFF; CDR3 DNA: TGTGCCAGCAGCGTACAAAGCGGGGGTTGGATCAGGGAGCAGTTCTTC
V gene: TRBV5-4; J gene: TRBJ2-1; clone size: .; D gene: .; CDR3 protein: CASSVDSRLDNEQFF; CDR3 DNA: TGTGCCAGCAGTGTAGACAGTCGCCTCGACAATGAGCAGTTCTTC
V gene: TRBV4-3; J gene: TRBJ1-6; clone size: .; D gene: TRBD1; CDR3 protein: CASSHGQGDSPLHF; CDR3 DNA: TGCGCCAGCAGCCATGGACAGGGTGATTCACCCCTCCACTTT
V gene: TRBV5-1; J gene: TRBJ2-7; clone size: few; D gene: .; CDR3 protein: CASSLVVSPYEQYF; CDR3 DNA: TGCGCCAGCAGCTTGGTAGTCTCCCCCTACGAGCAGTACTTC
V gene: TRBV9; J gene: TRBJ2-5; clone size: .; D gene: .; CDR3 protein: CASSVVGTAEETQYF; CDR3 DNA: TGTGCCAGCAGCGTAGTTGGAACAGCGGAAGAGACCCAGTACTTC
V gene: TRBV27; J gene: TRBJ1-2; clone size: .; D gene: TRBD1; CDR3 protein: CASSLSTGGGYTF; CDR3 DNA: TGTGCCAGCAGTTTATCCACAGGGGGTGGCTACACCTTC
V gene: TRBV10-2; J gene: TRBJ2-7; clone size: .; D gene: TRBD1; CDR3 protein: CASSERDRGYYEQYF; CDR3 DNA: TGCGCCAGCAGTGAAAGGGACAGGGGATACTACGAGCAGTACTTC